Each of the 25 T cell receptor beta chains below was sequenced from the same sample in a study of T-cell reconstitution after alpha-beta-depleted transplantation in children. Unique molecular identifiers were used to barcode this TCRbeta library. TCRdb processed the PCR reads anew with MiXCR; each CDR3 protein has one entry. This table holds 800,000 to 1,000,000 distinct CDR3 sequences, 25% to 30% found once. The specimen was PBMCs, mostly from graft donor cells, collected 360 days after TCRalphabeta/CD19-depleted stem cell transplant. These receptors originate from a boy in the first two years of life who had a stem cell transplant for SCID, so the T cells may come from the graft donor.

This clonotype was counted a few times. The chain uses TRBV15 and TRBJ2-3; possibly TRBD2 for D (5 bases). V dropped 3 bases and J dropped 0 bases, with 13 bases sitting between them. The CDR3 extends over 16 amino acids. Germline V gives CDR1 LNHNV, CDR2 YYDKDF (reference sequence). The CDR3 is CATSRGWTGSTDTQYF. CDR3 in DNA: TGTGCCACCAGCAGGGGATGGACGGGAAGCACAGATACGCAGTATTTT.

This clonotype was found a few times. The V call is TRBV10-2, the J call TRBJ1-1; D unclear. The germline gives CDR1 WSHSY, CDR2 SAAADI. The CDR3 contains 14 residues. With 7 bases removed from V and 0 bases from J, the gap between germline ends came to 12 bases. CDR3 in amino acids: CASKELALNTEAFF. The DNA of the CDR3 is TGCGCCAGCAAGGAGTTGGCGTTGAACACTGAAGCTTTCTTT.

This clonotype turned up a few times. The chain combines TRBV7-3 with TRBJ2-5; possible D gene TRBD2, 6 bases. The CDR3 is 14 residues long. Germline CDR1 SGHTA, CDR2 FQGTGA. With 5 bases removed from V and 4 bases from J, the gap between germline ends came to 14 bases. CDR3 residues: CASSEFGGGETQYF. The DNA of the CDR3 is TGTGCCAGCAGCGAATTTGGGGGAGGAGAGACCCAGTACTTC.

The V call is TRBV19, the J call TRBJ1-1; D is perhaps TRBD1 (5 bases). The CDR3 is 12 amino acids. Trimming took 9 bases from V and 2 from J, leaving 10 bases between them. Germline V gene sequence: CDR1 LNHDA, CDR2 SQIVND (reference sequence). The CDR3 bases are TGTGCCAGCCTGGGACCCAACACTGAAGCTTTCTTT. Residues: CASLGPNTEAFF.

This clonotype has just a few counts. The J gene is TRBJ2-7, the V gene TRBV7-2; D remains unclear. CDR1 SGHTA and CDR2 FQGNSA come from the germline V gene. This CDR3 comprises 15 residues. The V end was cut by 2 bases, the J end by 0 bases, with 11 bases between. CDR3 nucleotides: TGTGCCAGCAGCTTAAGTAGGGCAGGCTCCTACGAGCAGTACTTC. Residues: CASSLSRAGSYEQYF. Full variable domain (missing parts from reference TRBV7-2 and TRBJ2-7): GAGVSQSPSNKVTEKGKDVELRCDPISGHTALYWYRQSLGQGLEFLIYFQGNSAPDKSGLPSDRFSAERTGGSVSTLTIQRTQQEDSAVYLCASSLSRAGSYEQYFGPGTRLTVT.

This rearrangement joins TRBV29-1 to TRBJ2-7; no reliable D call. The CDR3 has 14 amino acids. Trimming took off 3 bases at V and 2 bases at J, with 14 bases between the two ends. Germline V gives CDR1 SQVTM, CDR2 ANQGSEA. The CDR3 sequence is CSVDRNKPTYEQYF. The CDR3 DNA is TGCAGCGTTGATCGGAACAAACCGACCTACGAGCAGTACTTC.

V and J are TRBV12-3 or TRBV12-4 and TRBJ2-5; D is tentatively TRBD1 or TRBD2 (5 bases each). The V gene lost 4 bases and the J gene lost 2 bases, with 11 bases spanning the gap. The CDR3 runs 14 residues. CDR3 amino acids: CASSYGAQQETQYF. CDR3 sequence (DNA): TGTGCCAGCAGTTACGGGGCCCAGCAAGAGACCCAGTACTTC.

This rearrangement joins TRBV4-1 to TRBJ2-7; a weak D match, TRBD1 (5 bases). Between the trimmed V and J ends, which lost 4 bases and 4 bases, there was a span of 14 bases. This CDR3 has 14 amino acids. Looked up from germline, CDR1 is MGHRA and CDR2 is YSYEKL. The CDR3 DNA reads TGCGCCAGCAGCCCCCGCATGGGGCCGTACGAGCAGTACTTC. Translation: CASSPRMGPYEQYF.

The chain couples TRBV11-2 to TRBJ2-7, with TRBD2 matching 8 bases. This CDR3 comprises 17 residues. Germline V CDR1 and CDR2: SGHAT, FQNNGV. The ends lost 2 bases at V and 1 base at J; junction bases unmatched: 10. CDR3 loop: CASSLIGAGGGSYEQYF. The CDR3 nucleotides are TGTGCCAGCAGCTTAATCGGCGCGGGCGGGGGGTCCTACGAGCAGTACTTC.

The chain couples TRBV7-9 to TRBJ2-3, with D unclear. The CDR3 length is 15 residues. Germline assignment: CDR1 SEHNR and CDR2 FQNEAQ (reference sequence). Trimming pared 3 bases from V and 6 bases from J, leaving 16 bases between. This CDR3 is CASSFDNAAVDTQYF. CDR3 bases: TGTGCCAGCAGCTTTGACAATGCGGCGGTGGATACGCAGTATTTT.

The chain has TRBV28 and TRBJ2-4; maybe TRBD2 (6 bases). This CDR3 spans 15 amino acids. V lost 2 bases to trimming and J lost 8 bases, with 16 bases between them. Germline V gene lookup returns CDR1 MDHEN and CDR2 SYDVKM. This chain's CDR3 is CASSLRAGSADIQYF. CDR3 sequence (DNA): TGTGCCAGCAGTTTAAGGGCCGGGAGCGCGGACATTCAGTACTTC.

The gene calls are TRBV29-1 and TRBJ2-3; 9 bases are a match to TRBD2. CDR3 length: 16 amino acids. The J segment lost 8 bases and the V segment lost 1 base, leaving 13 bases of the junction unmatched. CDR1 SQVTM and CDR2 ANQGSEA come from the germline V gene. The CDR3 here is CSVEGLAGGNLATQYF. The DNA for the CDR3 is TGCAGCGTTGAAGGCTTGGCGGGGGGGAATTTAGCTACGCAGTATTTT.

As DNA, the CDR3 is TGTGCCAGCAGCTTAGCTCCTGGCGGGGAGCTGTTTTTT. It specifies CASSLAPGGELFF. V is TRBV7-2 and J is TRBJ2-2; D is ambiguous. V was shortened by 0 bases and J by 7 bases, with 6 bases between the two germline ends. CDR1 SGHTA and CDR2 FQGNSA come from the germline V gene. CDR3 size: 13 residues.

The chain is built from TRBV4-3 and TRBJ1-2; D call uncertain. The germline V and J ends were trimmed by 4 bases and 7 bases, with 13 bases remaining between them. The CDR3 loop spans 13 amino acids. Germline-derived CDR1 and CDR2 are LGHNA and YSLEER. The CDR3 DNA follows: TGCGCCAGCAGCCTGAGCGGGGTTAGTGGCTACACCTTC. Amino acid sequence: CASSLSGVSGYTF.

The sample holds a few counts of this clonotype. This chain links TRBV7-9 with TRBJ2-4; D uncertain. The CDR3 spans 15 residues. With 4 bases removed from V and 0 bases from J, the gap between germline ends came to 10 bases. In germline, CDR1 is SEHNR, CDR2 FQNEAQ (reference sequence). The CDR3 DNA sequence: TGTGCCAGCAGCTCAGGTCTCCTAGCCAAAAACATTCAGTACTTC. Translation gives CASSSGLLAKNIQYF.

The CDR3 DNA follows: TGTGCCAGCAGTTTAAATCCGGGGGGGCTAACGGGCAATGAGCAGTTCTTC. This gives the protein CASSLNPGGLTGNEQFF. The V and J genes are TRBV12-3 or TRBV12-4 and TRBJ2-1; 8 bases line up with TRBD2. The CDR3 runs 17 residues. With V trimmed by 2 bases and J by 6 bases, 12 bases remained unmatched.

This clonotype has a single count. The chain uses TRBV20-1 and TRBJ2-5, with 10 nucleotides matching TRBD2. With V trimmed by 3 bases and J by 4 bases, 5 bases remained unmatched. Germline-derived CDR1 and CDR2 are DFQATT and SNEGSKA (reference sequence). This CDR3 contains 14 residues. As DNA, the CDR3 is TGCAGTGCTAGTCCTAGCGGGGGTGTAGAGACCCAGTACTTC. It codes for CSASPSGGVETQYF.

The V gene is TRBV7-3, the J gene TRBJ2-1, with 7 bases matching TRBD2. Unmatched junction bases numbered 9, after V lost 8 bases and J lost 8 bases. The CDR3 has 13 residues. Germline CDR1 SGHTA, CDR2 FQGTGA. The CDR3 loop reads CASRGGGSDEQFF. In DNA form, the CDR3 reads TGTGCCAGCCGTGGGGGGGGTTCCGATGAGCAGTTCTTC. Filled out from reference TRBV7-3 and TRBJ2-1, the complete variable domain reads GAGVSQTPSNKVTEKGKYVELRCDPISGHTALYWYRQSLGQGPEFLIYFQGTGAADDSGLPNDRFFAVRPEGSVSTLKIQRTERGDSAVYLCASRGGGSDEQFFGPGTRLTVL.

This chain joins TRBV28 and TRBJ2-1; 12 bases line up with TRBD2. Germline V lookup: CDR1 MDHEN, CDR2 SYDVKM. V shed 2 bases and J 5 bases; nucleotides not matched to a gene: 10. The CDR3 is 18 amino acids. Here the CDR3 reads CASSLVPSGGVTHNEQFF. DNA for the CDR3: TGTGCCAGCAGTTTAGTCCCTAGCGGGGGGGTAACCCACAATGAGCAGTTCTTC. The full variable domain, its missing parts supplied by reference TRBV28 and TRBJ2-1, is DVKVTQSSRYLVKRTGEKVFLECVQDMDHENMFWYRQDPGLGLRLIYFSYDVKMKEKGDIPEGYSVSREKKERFSLILESASTNQTSMYLCASSLVPSGGVTHNEQFFGPGTRLTVL.

This clonotype was seen more than once but under ten times. The J gene is TRBJ1-1, the V gene TRBV10-3, with D possibly matching TRBD1 (5 bases). CDR1 and CDR2 from the germline V gene are ENHRY and SYGVKD. There are 14 residues in the CDR3. Trimming cost V 10 bases and J 8 bases, with 23 bases left between them. CDR3 coding DNA: TGTGCCACCCGACCGGGACGCCAAGAGGTAGAAGCTTTCTTT. The encoded protein is CATRPGRQEVEAFF.

The gene calls are TRBV27 and TRBJ2-1; D uncertain. V gave up 8 bases and J gave up 3 bases, with 11 bases separating them. The CDR3 covers 13 residues. CDR1 and CDR2 (germline): MNHEY, SMNVEV (reference sequence). Here the CDR3 reads CASGRQVYNEQFF. The CDR3 DNA reads TGTGCCAGCGGCAGGCAAGTCTACAATGAGCAGTTCTTC.

The chain has TRBV7-6 and TRBJ1-4, with D unclear. Germline lookup yields CDR1 SGHVS and CDR2 FNYEAQ. This CDR3 spans 16 amino acids. V was shortened by 1 base and J by 4 bases, with 13 bases between the two germline ends. CDR3 loop: CASSLEAVSFNEKLFF. CDR3 DNA sequence: TGTGCCAGCAGCTTAGAAGCCGTCAGCTTTAATGAAAAACTGTTTTTT. Full variable domain (rest looked up from reference TRBV7-6 and TRBJ1-4): GAGVSQSPRYKVTKRGQDVALRCDPISGHVSLYWYRQALGQGPEFLTYFNYEAQQDKSGLPNDRFSAERPEGSISTLTIQRTEQRDSAMYRCASSLEAVSFNEKLFFGSGTQLSVL.

This sequence joins TRBV27 and TRBJ2-3, with 7 bases matching TRBD1. The CDR3 consists of 15 residues. V gave up 7 bases and J gave up 4 bases; unmatched junction bases: 11. Germline CDR1 MNHEY, CDR2 SMNVEV (reference sequence). CDR3 in amino acids: CASNNLQGNADTQYF. The CDR3 DNA follows: TGTGCCAGCAATAACCTACAGGGGAACGCAGATACGCAGTATTTT.

The chain is built from TRBV10-3 and TRBJ2-1; D gene ambiguous. Deletions cut 0 bases from V and 7 bases from J, with 7 bases between. CDR3 length: 13 amino acids. CDR1 is ENHRY, CDR2 SYGVKD, per germline. The CDR3 loop reads CAISESYRNEQFF. DNA of the CDR3: TGTGCCATCAGTGAGTCGTATAGAAATGAGCAGTTCTTC.

The chain employs TRBV5-1 and TRBJ2-7; 8 nucleotides align to TRBD1. CDR1 is SGHRS and CDR2 is YFSETQ in the germline V gene. After removal of 4 bases from V and 6 bases from J, the junction contained 12 bases not matched to a gene. The CDR3 spans 15 residues. CDR3 nucleotides: TGCGCCAGCAGCCCGTCGACTGGACAGGGAACCGAGCAGTACTTC. Residues: CASSPSTGQGTEQYF.